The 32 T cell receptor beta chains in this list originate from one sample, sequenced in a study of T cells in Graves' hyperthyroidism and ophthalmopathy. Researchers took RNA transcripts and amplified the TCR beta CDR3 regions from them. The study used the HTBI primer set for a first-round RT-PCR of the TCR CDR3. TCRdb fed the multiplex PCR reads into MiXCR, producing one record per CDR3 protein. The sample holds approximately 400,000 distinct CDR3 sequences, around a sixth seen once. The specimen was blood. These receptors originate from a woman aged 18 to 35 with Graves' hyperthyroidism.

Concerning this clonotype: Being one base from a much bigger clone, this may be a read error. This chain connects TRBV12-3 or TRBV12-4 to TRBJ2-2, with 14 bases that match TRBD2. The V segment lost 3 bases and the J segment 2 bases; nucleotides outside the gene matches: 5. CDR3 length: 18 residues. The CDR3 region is CASSLGLAGEPNTGELFF. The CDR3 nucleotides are TGTGCCAGCAGTTTGGGACTAGCGGGAGAACCTAACACCGGGGAGCTGTTTTTT.

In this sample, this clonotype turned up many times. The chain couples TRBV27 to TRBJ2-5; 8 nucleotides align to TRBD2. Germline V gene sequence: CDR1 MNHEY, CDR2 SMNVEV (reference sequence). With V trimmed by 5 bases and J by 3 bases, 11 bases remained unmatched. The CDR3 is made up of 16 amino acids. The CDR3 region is CASSPWGAGEKETQYF. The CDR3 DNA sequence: TGTGCCAGCAGTCCCTGGGGAGCGGGGGAAAAAGAGACCCAGTACTTC.

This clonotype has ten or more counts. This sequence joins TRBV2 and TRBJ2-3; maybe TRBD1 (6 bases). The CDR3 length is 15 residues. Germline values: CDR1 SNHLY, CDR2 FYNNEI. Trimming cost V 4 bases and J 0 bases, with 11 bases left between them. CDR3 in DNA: TGTGCCAGCAGTGCAGGGGAGTGGAGCACAGATACGCAGTATTTT. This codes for CASSAGEWSTDTQYF. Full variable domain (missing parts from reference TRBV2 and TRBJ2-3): EPEVTQTPSHQVTQMGQEVILRCVPISNHLYFYWYRQILGQKVEFLVSFYNNEISEKSEIFDDQFSVERPDGSNFTLKIRSTKLEDSAMYFCASSAGEWSTDTQYFGPGTRLTVL.

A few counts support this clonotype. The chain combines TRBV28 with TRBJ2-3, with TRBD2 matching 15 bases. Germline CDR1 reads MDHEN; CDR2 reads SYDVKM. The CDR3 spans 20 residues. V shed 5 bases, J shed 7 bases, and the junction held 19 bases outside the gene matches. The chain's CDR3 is CASSPGTGGRTSGRGYTQYF. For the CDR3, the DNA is TGTGCCAGCAGTCCAGGGACAGGGGGAAGGACTAGCGGGAGGGGATATACGCAGTATTTT.

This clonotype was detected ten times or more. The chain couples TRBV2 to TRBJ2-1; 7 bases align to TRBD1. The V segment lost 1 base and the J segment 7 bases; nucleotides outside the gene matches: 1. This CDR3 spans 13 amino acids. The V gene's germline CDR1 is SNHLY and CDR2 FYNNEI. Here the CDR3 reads CASSEGGQNEQFF. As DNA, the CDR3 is TGTGCCAGCAGTGAAGGGGGACAGAATGAGCAGTTCTTC.

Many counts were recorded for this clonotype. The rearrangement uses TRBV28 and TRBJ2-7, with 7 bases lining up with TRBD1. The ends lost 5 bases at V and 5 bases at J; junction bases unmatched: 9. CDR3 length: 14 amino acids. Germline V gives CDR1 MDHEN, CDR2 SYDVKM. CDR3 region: CASSLQGLRNEQYF. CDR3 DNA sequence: TGTGCCAGCAGTCTACAGGGGCTTCGTAACGAGCAGTACTTC.

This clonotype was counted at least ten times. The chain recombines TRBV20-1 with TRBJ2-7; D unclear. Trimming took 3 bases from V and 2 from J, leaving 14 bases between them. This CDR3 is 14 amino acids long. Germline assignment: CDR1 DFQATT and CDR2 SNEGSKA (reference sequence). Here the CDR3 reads CSASGEILPYEQYF. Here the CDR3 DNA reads TGCAGTGCTAGCGGAGAGATCCTTCCCTACGAGCAGTACTTC.

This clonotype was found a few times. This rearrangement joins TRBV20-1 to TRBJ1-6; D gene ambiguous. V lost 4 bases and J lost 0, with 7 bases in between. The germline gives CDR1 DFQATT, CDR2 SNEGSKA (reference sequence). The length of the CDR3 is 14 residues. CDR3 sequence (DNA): TGCAGTGCTACAGTTAGCTCCTATAATTCACCCCTCCACTTT. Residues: CSATVSSYNSPLHF.

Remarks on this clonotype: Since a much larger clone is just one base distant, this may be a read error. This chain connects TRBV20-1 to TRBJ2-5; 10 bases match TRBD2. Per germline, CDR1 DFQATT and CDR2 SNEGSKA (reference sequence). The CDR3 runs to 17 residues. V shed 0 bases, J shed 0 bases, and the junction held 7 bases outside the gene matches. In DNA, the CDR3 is TGCAGTGCTAGAGACATTCTAGCGGGGGCCCACCAAGAGACCCAGTACTTC. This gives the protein CSARDILAGAHQETQYF.

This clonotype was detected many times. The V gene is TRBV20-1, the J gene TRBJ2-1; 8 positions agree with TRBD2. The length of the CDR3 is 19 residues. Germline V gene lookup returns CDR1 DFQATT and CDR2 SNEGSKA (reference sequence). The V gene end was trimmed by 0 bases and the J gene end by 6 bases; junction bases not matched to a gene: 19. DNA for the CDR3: TGCAGTGCTAGAGACAGATTTGGATTTGGGACCAGCGGGAGCAATGAGCAGTTCTTC. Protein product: CSARDRFGFGTSGSNEQFF.

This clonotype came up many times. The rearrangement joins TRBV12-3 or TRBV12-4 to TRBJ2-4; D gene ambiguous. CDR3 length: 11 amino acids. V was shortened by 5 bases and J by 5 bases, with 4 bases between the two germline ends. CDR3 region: CASSTQNIQYF. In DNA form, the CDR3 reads TGTGCCAGCAGTACCCAAAACATTCAGTACTTC.

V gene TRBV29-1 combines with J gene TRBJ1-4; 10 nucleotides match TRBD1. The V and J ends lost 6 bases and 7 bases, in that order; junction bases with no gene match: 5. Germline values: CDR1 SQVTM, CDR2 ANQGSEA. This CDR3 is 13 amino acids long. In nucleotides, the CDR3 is TGCAGCGTATACGGGACAGGGGTTGAAAAACTGTTTTTT. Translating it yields CSVYGTGVEKLFF.

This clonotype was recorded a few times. DNA of the CDR3: TGTGCCAGCAGCCATGTCCCGGGACTAGAGTCCGGGGAGCTGTTTTTT. Translation gives CASSHVPGLESGELFF. This chain connects TRBV3-1 to TRBJ2-2, with TRBD2 matching 8 bases. Germline V lookup: CDR1 LGHDT, CDR2 YNNKEL (reference sequence). The CDR3 has 16 residues. V gave up 3 bases and J gave up 6 bases; unmatched junction bases: 9.

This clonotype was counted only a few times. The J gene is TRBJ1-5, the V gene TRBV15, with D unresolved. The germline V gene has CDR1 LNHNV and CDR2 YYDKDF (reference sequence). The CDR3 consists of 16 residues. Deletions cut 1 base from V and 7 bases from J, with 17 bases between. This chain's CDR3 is CATSRGASGYGQPQHF. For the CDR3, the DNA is TGTGCCACCAGCAGAGGAGCCTCCGGGTATGGGCAGCCCCAGCATTTT. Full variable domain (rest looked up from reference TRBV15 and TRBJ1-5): DAMVIQNPRYQVTQFGKPVTLSCSQTLNHNVMYWYQQKSSQAPKLLFHYYDKDFNNEADTPDNFQSRRPNTSFCFLDIRSPGLGDTAMYLCATSRGASGYGQPQHFGDGTRLSIL.

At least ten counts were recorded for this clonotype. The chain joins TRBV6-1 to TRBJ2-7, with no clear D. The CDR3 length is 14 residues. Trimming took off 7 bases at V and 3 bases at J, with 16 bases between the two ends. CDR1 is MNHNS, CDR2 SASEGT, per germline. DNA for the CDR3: TGTGCCAGCATTTCGGGCCAATCGGACTACGAGCAGTACTTC. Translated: CASISGQSDYEQYF.

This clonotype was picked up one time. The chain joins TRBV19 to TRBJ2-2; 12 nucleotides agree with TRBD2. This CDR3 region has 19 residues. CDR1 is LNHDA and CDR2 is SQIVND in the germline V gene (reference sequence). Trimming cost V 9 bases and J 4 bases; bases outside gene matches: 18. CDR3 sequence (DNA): TGTGCCAGCACAACTGAGGGGCTAGCGGGAGGGCCACGCACCGGGGAGCTGTTTTTT. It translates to CASTTEGLAGGPRTGELFF.

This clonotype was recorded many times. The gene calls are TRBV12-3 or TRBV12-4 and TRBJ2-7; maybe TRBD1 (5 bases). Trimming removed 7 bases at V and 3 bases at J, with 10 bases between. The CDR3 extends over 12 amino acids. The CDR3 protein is CASKADNYEQYF. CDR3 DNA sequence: TGTGCCAGCAAGGCGGACAACTACGAGCAGTACTTC.

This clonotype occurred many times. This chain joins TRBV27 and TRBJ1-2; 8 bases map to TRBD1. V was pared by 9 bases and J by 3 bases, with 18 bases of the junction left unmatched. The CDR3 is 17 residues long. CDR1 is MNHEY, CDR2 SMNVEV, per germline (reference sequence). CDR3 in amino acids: CASSPRTGIDFYYGYTF. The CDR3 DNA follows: TGTGCCAGTTCTCCTCGGACAGGGATAGATTTTTACTATGGCTACACCTTC.

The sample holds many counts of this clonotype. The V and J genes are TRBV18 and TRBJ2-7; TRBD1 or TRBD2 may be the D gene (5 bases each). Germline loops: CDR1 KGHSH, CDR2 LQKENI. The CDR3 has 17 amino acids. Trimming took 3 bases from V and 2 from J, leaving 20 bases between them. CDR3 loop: CASSPSSDRTLAYEQYF. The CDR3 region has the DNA TGTGCCAGCTCACCGAGTAGCGACAGAACGCTCGCCTACGAGCAGTACTTC.

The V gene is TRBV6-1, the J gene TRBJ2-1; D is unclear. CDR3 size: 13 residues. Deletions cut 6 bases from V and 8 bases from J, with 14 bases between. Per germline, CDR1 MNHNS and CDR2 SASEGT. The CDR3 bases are TGTGCCAGCAGGCCTACTACGATTCATGAGCAGTTCTTC. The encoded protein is CASRPTTIHEQFF.

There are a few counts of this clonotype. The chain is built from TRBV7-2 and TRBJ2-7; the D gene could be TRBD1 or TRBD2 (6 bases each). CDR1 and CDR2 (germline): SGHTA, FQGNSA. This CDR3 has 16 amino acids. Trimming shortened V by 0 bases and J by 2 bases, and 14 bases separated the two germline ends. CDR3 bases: TGTGCCAGCAGCTTAGCGGGGGGTTGGGGGCCCTACGAGCAGTACTTC. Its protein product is CASSLAGGWGPYEQYF. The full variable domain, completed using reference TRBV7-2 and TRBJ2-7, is GAGVSQSPSNKVTEKGKDVELRCDPISGHTALYWYRQSLGQGLEFLIYFQGNSAPDKSGLPSDRFSAERTGGSVSTLTIQRTQQEDSAVYLCASSLAGGWGPYEQYFGPGTRLTVT.

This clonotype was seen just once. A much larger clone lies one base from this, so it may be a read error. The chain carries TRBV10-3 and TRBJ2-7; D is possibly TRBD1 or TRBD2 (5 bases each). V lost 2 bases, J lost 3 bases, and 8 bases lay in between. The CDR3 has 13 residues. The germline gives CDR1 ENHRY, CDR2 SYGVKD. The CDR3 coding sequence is TGTGCCATCAGTGAGCCTGGGGGCTACGAGCAGTACTTC. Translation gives CAISEPGGYEQYF.

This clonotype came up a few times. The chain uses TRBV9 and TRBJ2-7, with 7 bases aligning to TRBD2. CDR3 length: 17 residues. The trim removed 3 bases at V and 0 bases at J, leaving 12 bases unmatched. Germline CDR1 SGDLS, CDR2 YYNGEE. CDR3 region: CASSALPAGRSSYEQYF. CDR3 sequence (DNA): TGTGCCAGCAGCGCCCTCCCAGCGGGGAGGAGCTCCTACGAGCAGTACTTC.

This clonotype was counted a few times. CDR3 sequence: CASRDLPTGELFF. As DNA, the CDR3 is TGTGCCAGCAGGGACCTTCCTACCGGGGAGCTGTTTTTT. The genes are TRBV6-1 and TRBJ2-2; no clear D gene. V lost 6 bases and J lost 5, with 10 bases in between. This CDR3 contains 13 residues. In germline, CDR1 is MNHNS, CDR2 SASEGT.

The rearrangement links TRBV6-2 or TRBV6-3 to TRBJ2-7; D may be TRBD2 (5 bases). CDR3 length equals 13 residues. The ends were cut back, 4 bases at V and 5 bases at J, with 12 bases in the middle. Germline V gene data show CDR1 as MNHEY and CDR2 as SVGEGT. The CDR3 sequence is CASSWTGPNEQYF. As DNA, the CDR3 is TGTGCCAGCAGTTGGACTGGGCCCAACGAGCAGTACTTC.

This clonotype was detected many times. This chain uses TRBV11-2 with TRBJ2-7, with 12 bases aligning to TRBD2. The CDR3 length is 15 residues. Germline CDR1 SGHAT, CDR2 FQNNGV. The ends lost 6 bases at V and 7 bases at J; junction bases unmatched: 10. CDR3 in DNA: TGTGCCAGCAGGTTACTAGCGGGAGGATCTGGTGAGCAGTACTTC. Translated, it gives CASRLLAGGSGEQYF.

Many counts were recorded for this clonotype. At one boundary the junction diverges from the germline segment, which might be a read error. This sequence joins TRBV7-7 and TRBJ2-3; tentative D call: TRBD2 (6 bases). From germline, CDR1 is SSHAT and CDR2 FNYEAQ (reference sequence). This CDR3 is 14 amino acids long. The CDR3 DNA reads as TGTGCTAGCAGCTTAGTTCGGGGGTCGGATACGCAGTATTTT. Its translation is CASSLVRGSDTQYF.

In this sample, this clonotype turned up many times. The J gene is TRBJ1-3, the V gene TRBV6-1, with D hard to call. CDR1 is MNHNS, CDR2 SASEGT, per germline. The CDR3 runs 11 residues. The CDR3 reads CASDSGNTIYF. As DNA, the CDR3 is TGTGCGAGTGACTCTGGAAACACCATATATTTT.

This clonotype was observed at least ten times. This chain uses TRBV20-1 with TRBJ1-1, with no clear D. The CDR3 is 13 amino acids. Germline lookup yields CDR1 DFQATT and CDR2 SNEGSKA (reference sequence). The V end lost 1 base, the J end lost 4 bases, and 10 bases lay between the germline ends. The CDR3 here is CSARVGGGTEAFF. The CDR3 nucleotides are TGCAGTGCTAGAGTAGGAGGTGGCACTGAAGCTTTCTTT.

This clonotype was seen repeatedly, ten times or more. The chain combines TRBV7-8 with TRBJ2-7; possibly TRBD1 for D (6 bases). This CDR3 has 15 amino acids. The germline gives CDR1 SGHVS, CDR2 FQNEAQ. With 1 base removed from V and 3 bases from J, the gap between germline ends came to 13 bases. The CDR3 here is CASSLGTEKYYEQYF. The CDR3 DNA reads TGTGCCAGCAGCTTAGGGACAGAGAAGTACTACGAGCAGTACTTC. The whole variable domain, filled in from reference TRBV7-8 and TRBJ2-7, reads GAGVSQSPRYKVAKRGQDVALRCDPISGHVSLFWYQQALGQGPEFLTYFQNEAQLDKSGLPSDRFFAERPEGSVSTLKIQRTQQEDSAVYLCASSLGTEKYYEQYFGPGTRLTVT.

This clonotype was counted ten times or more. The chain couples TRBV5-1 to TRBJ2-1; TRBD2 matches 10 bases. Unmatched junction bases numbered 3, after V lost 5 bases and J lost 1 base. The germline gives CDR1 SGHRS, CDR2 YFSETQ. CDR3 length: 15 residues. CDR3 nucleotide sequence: TGCGCCAGCAGGACTAGCGGGTCGTCCTACAATGAGCAGTTCTTC. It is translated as CASRTSGSSYNEQFF.

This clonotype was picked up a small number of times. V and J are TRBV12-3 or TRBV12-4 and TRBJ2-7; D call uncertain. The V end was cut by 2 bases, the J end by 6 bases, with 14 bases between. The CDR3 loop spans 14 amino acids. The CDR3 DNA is TGTGCCAGCAGTTTATTGGTCGCTGCTGGCGAGCAGTACTTC. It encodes CASSLLVAAGEQYF.